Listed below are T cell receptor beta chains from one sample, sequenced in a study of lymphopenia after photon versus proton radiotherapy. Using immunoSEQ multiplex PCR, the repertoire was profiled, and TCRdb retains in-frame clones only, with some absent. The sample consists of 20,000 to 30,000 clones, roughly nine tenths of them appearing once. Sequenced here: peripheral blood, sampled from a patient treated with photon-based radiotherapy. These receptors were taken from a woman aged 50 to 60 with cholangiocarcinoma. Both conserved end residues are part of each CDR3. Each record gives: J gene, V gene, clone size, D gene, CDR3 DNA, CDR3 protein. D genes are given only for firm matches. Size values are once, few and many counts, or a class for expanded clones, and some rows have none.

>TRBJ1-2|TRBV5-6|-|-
TGTGCCAGCAGCTTGACAGGGTCTGGCTACACCTTC
CASSLTGSGYTF
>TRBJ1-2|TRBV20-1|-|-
TGCAGTGCTACGGAAAAAAATGGCTACACCTTC
CSATEKNGYTF
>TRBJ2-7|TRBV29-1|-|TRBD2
TGCAGCTGCGGGGGTGAGCGCGACGAGCAGTACTTC
CSCGGERDEQYF
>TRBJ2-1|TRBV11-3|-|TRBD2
TGTGCCAGCAGCCCTACGGGACGTAGCGGGACCCTTTTGTCGAATGAGCAGTTCTTC
CASSPTGRSGTLLSNEQFF
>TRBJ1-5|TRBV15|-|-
TGTGCCACCAGCAGAGAACGGCCGGGTTCGGGGTATAGCAATCAGCCCCAGCATTTT
CATSRERPGSGYSNQPQHF
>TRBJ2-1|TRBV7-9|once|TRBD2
TGTGCCAGCAGCTTATTCCCCTCGCGGGGGGCCTACTACAATGAGCAGTTCTTC
CASSLFPSRGAYYNEQFF
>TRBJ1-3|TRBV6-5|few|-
TGTGCCAGCAAAGGCGGAAACACCATATATTTT
CASKGGNTIYF
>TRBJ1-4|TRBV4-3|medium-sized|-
TGCGCCAGCAGCCATCTCATCGGCGAAACTAATGAAAAACTGTTTTTT
CASSHLIGETNEKLFF
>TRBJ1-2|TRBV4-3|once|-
TGCGCCAGCAGCCAAGATAATCTCAGGGGCCGGAGCTATGGCTACACCTTC
CASSQDNLRGRSYGYTF
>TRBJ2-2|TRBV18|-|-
TGTGCCAGCTCACCACCGGGACGGAACACCGGGGAGCTGTTTTTT
CASSPPGRNTGELFF
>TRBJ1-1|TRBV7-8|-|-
TGTGCCAGCAGCTTAAGTTCGGGGCACACTGAAGCTTTCTTT
CASSLSSGHTEAFF
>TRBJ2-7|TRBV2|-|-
TGTGCCAGCAGTGCGGAAGTCTCGCAGTACTTC
CASSAEVSQYF
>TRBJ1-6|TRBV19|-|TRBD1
TGTGCCAGTAGTATCATAGGGGGGACAGGCGGTTCACCCCTCCACTTT
CASSIIGGTGGSPLHF
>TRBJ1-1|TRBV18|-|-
TGTGCCAGCTCCCCCGGTACGGCTCGTCTCACTGAAGCTTTCTTT
CASSPGTARLTEAFF